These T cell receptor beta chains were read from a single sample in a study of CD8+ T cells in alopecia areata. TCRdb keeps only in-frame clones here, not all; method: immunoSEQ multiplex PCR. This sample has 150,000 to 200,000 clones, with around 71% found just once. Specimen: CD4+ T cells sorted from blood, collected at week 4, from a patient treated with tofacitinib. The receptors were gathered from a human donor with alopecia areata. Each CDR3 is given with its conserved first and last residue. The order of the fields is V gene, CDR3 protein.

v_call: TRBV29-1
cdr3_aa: CSVEDRTGGSLVNTEAFF

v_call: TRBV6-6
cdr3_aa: CASSKQGNEQFF

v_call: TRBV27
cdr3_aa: CASSGVTESIRIF

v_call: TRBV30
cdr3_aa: CAWSPLGAVAFF

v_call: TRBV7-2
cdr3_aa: CASSLGQNNEQFF

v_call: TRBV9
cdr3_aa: CASSVGLAGASYNEQFF

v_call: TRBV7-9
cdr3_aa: CASSPGGGTQPQHF

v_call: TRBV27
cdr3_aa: CASSLGMGVGQGNQPQHF

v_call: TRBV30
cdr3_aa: CAWRLTGATEAFF

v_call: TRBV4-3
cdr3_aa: CASSQERAGNQPQHF

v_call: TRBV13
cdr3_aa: CASSFRQGLGFDNEQFF

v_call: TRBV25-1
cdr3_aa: CASSGFEGNTDTQYF

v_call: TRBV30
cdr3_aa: CALRQGNTEAFF

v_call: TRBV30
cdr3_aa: CAWTLMNTEAFF

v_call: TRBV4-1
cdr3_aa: CASSQVGDSYGYTF

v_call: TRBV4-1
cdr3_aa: CASSQEGGTETQYF

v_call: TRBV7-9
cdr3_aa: CASSLNPGQGSYEQYF

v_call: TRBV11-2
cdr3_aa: CASRPTGVLSYTF

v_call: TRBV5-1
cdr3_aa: CASSEGQVEQYF

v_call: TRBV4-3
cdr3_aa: CASSRNRKSSGANVLTF

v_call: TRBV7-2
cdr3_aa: CASSPDPGTGVFTEAFF

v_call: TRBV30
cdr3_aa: CAWSTTGFNSPLHF

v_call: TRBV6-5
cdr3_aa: CASSWARAGEKLFF

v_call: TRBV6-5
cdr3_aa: CASTRRANYGYTF

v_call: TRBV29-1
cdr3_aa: CSAGDSFSTPLHF

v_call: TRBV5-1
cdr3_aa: CASSAGTQETQYF

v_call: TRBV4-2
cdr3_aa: CASSQVPAGFQETQYF

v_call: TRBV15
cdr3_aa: CATSRGTGESPLHF

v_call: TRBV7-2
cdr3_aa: CASSSGPYAYEQYF

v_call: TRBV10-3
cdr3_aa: CAISEQMGYEQYF

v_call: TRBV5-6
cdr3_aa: CASSDRIYGYTF

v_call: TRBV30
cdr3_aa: CAWTPDRNEKLFF

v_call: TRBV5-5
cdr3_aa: CASSFPGRSPLHF

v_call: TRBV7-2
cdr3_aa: CACYSIYNEQFF

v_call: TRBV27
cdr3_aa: CASSLIPPTGAMNTEAFF

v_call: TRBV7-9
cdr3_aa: CASSPTGGAAYEQYF

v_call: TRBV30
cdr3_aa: CAWSGRDTQYF

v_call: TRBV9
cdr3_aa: CASTSSSTLGYTF

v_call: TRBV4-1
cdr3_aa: CASSQDIGPNSPLHF

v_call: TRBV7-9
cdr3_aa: CASSILRINYGYTF

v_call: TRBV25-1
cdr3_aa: CASSDGTGYLNEQFF

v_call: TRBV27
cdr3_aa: CASGSAGSGNTIYF

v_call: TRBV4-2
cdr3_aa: CASSQDMYEQYF

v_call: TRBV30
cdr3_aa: CAWSREVPSNYGYTF

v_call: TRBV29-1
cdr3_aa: CSVYLSYNEQFF

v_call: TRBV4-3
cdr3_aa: CASSARPYQETQYF

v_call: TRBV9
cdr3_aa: CASSVAPGTGAYNEQFF

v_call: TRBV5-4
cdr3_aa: CASSLGVEGETQYF

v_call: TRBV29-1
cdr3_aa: CSVEELQGTEAFF

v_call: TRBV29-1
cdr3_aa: CSVVAAKGPSTTEAFF

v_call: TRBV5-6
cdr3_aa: CASSLAFGELFF

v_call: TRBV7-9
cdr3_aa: CASSPGQGSQPQHF

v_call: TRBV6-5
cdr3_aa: CASRHRMNTEAFF